This T cell receptor (beta chain) came from a study of immune evolution from preneoplasia to lung adenocarcinoma. Details on this clone: The antigen is not known.

V lost 3 bases to trimming and J lost 6 bases, with 14 bases between them. The CDR3 loop spans 14 amino acids. The V gene's germline CDR1 is LNHDA and CDR2 SQIVND (reference sequence). Study results and limitations: Normal lung had highest clonality; later lesions appeared denser, more diverse.

TCRdb's table, derived via immunoSEQ multiplex PCR, lists solely in-frame clones and lacks some. The sample yields approximately 6,700 clones, over 60% seen once. The chain employs TRBV19 and TRBJ1-2; the D gene is possibly TRBD1 (5 bases). The TCR sequence derives from a person between 60 and 79 years old with lung adenocarcinoma. Sequencing was done on a sample of FFPE minimally invasive lung adenocarcinoma tissue. The CDR3 DNA is TGTGCCAGTAGTATTGGGGACGTCCCCGATGGCTACACCTTC. Translated, it gives CASSIGDVPDGYTF.